Listed here are 22 T cell receptor beta chains from one sample, sequenced in a study of blood T cell repertoires in COVID-19. TCRdb keeps only in-frame clones here, not all; method: immunoSEQ multiplex PCR. The sample shows 150,000 to 200,000 clones, around 85% of them seen only once. The specimen sequenced was peripheral blood. Receptors originate from a woman of 80 years or more with acute or convalescent COVID-19.

The rearrangement joins TRBV9 to TRBJ1-4; 10 bases map to TRBD1. This CDR3 is built from 16 residues. In germline, CDR1 is SGDLS, CDR2 YYNGEE. V was pared by 4 bases and J by 2 bases, with 5 bases of the junction left unmatched. The CDR3 loop is CASSPTGGATNEKLFF. CDR3 sequence (DNA): TGTGCCAGCAGCCCGACAGGGGGCGCGACTAATGAAAAACTGTTTTTT.

V is TRBV11-2 and J is TRBJ2-7, with 10 bases lining up with TRBD2. Germline V lookup: CDR1 SGHAT, CDR2 FQNNGV. Trimming removed 5 bases from V and 0 bases from J; junction bases left unmatched: 4. The CDR3 has 15 residues. CDR3 loop: CASSVSSGSSYEQYF. The CDR3 DNA is TGTGCCAGCAGCGTCTCTAGCGGGAGCTCCTACGAGCAGTACTTC.

The chain has TRBV9 and TRBJ2-3; 11 nucleotides agree with TRBD2. The junction had 6 bases not matched to a gene; V was cut back by 0 bases and J by 0 bases. The CDR3 is 18 residues long. CDR1 and CDR2 from the germline V gene are SGDLS and YYNGEE. The CDR3 bases are TGTGCCAGCAGCGTAGAGGGGGGACTAGCGGTTAGCACAGATACGCAGTATTTT. Its protein is CASSVEGGLAVSTDTQYF.

The V gene is TRBV5-1, the J gene TRBJ2-7; 8 nucleotides agree with TRBD2. The length of the CDR3 is 15 residues. The V segment lost 2 bases and the J segment 2 bases; nucleotides outside the gene matches: 6. CDR1 and CDR2 from the germline V gene are SGHRS and YFSETQ. The CDR3 spells CASSLSGSNAYEQYF. CDR3 DNA sequence: TGCGCCAGCAGCTTAAGCGGGAGTAATGCCTACGAGCAGTACTTC. Combining the CDR3 with reference TRBV5-1 and TRBJ2-7 gives the whole variable domain KAGVTQTPRYLIKTRGQQVTLSCSPISGHRSVSWYQQTPGQGLQFLFEYFSETQRNKGNFPGRFSGRQFSNSRSEMNVSTLELGDSALYLCASSLSGSNAYEQYFGPGTRLTVT.

This clone occurred a few times. The chain links TRBV7-2 to TRBJ2-1; D is possibly TRBD1 (6 bases). The V gene lost 6 bases and the J gene lost 3 bases, with 15 bases spanning the gap. The CDR3 totals 15 residues. Germline V gene lookup returns CDR1 SGHTA and CDR2 FQGNSA. CDR3 nucleotide sequence: TGTGCCAGCAGACCTACGGGACACCTCTACAATGAGCAGTTCTTC. Amino acids: CASRPTGHLYNEQFF.

The chain is built from TRBV5-6 and TRBJ1-4; D unclear. The CDR3 runs to 14 residues. Germline CDR1 reads SGHDT; CDR2 reads YYEEEE. The ends were cut back, 4 bases at V and 8 bases at J, with 15 bases in the middle. CDR3 DNA sequence: TGTGCCAGCAGCCCCACGGAAACGAGGGAAAAACTGTTTTTT. It specifies CASSPTETREKLFF.

This sequence joins TRBV19 and TRBJ2-2, with 10 nucleotides matching TRBD2. The CDR3 totals 18 residues. The J segment lost 4 bases and the V segment lost 1 base, leaving 9 bases of the junction unmatched. Germline V gene lookup returns CDR1 LNHDA and CDR2 SQIVND (reference sequence). The CDR3 reads CASSIVGAGGRGTGELFF. The CDR3 DNA sequence: TGTGCCAGTAGTATAGTCGGAGCGGGGGGGCGTGGCACCGGGGAGCTGTTTTTT.

This clone appeared a single time. The chain carries TRBV5-4 and TRBJ2-1; a weak D match, TRBD1 (5 bases). Trimming pared 3 bases from V and 0 bases from J, leaving 13 bases between. The CDR3 sequence is 16 residues long. The germline V gene encodes CDR1 SGHNT and CDR2 YYREEE (reference sequence). CDR3 bases: TGTGCCAGCAGCTCTAGACAGCGTAGCTCCTACAATGAGCAGTTCTTC. It codes for CASSSRQRSSYNEQFF.

This clone has a single count. This rearrangement joins TRBV12-3 or TRBV12-4 to TRBJ2-1; the D gene is possibly TRBD2 (6 bases). V dropped 5 bases and J dropped 9 bases, with 11 bases sitting between them. The CDR3 has 12 residues. The CDR3 protein is CASSGGLREQFF. Here the CDR3 DNA reads TGTGCCAGCAGTGGGGGACTTCGTGAGCAGTTCTTC.

The V call is TRBV5-5, the J call TRBJ1-1, with D perhaps TRBD1 (5 bases). The CDR3 length is 13 residues. The ends were cut back, 4 bases at V and 1 base at J, with 8 bases in the middle. CDR1 SGHKS and CDR2 YYEKEE come from the germline V gene (reference sequence). CDR3 loop: CASSLTGNTEAFF. CDR3 bases: TGTGCCAGCAGCCTTACAGGGAACACTGAAGCTTTCTTT.

The chain links TRBV5-8 to TRBJ2-5; TRBD2 agrees at 12 bases. The germline V gene has CDR1 SGHTS and CDR2 YDEGEE. J lost 4 bases, V lost 4 bases, and 5 bases had no gene match. This CDR3 is built from 15 residues. This CDR3 is CASSGGLAGSETQYF. The CDR3 bases are TGTGCCAGCAGCGGCGGACTAGCGGGGTCAGAGACCCAGTACTTC.

The V and J genes are TRBV10-3 and TRBJ2-1; TRBD2 agrees at 13 bases. This CDR3 contains 15 residues. Germline values: CDR1 ENHRY, CDR2 SYGVKD. J gave up 4 bases and V 5 bases, and 2 bases lay outside the gene matches. In DNA, the CDR3 is TGTGCCATCAGTCTGACTAGCGGGGGGTACAATGAGCAGTTCTTC. This gives the protein CAISLTSGGYNEQFF.

This chain links TRBV18 with TRBJ2-1; 13 positions match TRBD2. The V gene end was trimmed by 3 bases and the J gene end by 5 bases; junction bases not matched to a gene: 7. The CDR3 length is 17 residues. CDR1 KGHSH and CDR2 LQKENI come from the germline V gene. CDR3 coding DNA: TGTGCCAGCTCACCGCTTTATGGGACTAGCGGGAACAATGAGCAGTTCTTC. As protein: CASSPLYGTSGNNEQFF.

The chain links TRBV21-1 to TRBJ1-1; the table calls TRBD1, which could not be checked here. TRBV21-1 is a pseudogene locus. This CDR3 contains 16 residues. CDR3 residues: CASSKGQGAGDTEAFF. The CDR3 DNA sequence: TGTGCCAGCAGCAAGGGTCAGGGGGCGGGTGACACTGAAGCTTTCTTT.

The table lists this clone with a count of one. This rearrangement joins TRBV3-1 (or the pseudogene TRBV3-2) to TRBJ2-2; tentatively, D is TRBD2 (6 bases). V lost 0 bases and J 0 bases, leaving 17 bases between the germline ends. The germline V gene has CDR1 LGHDT and CDR2 YNNKEL (reference sequence). The CDR3 covers 19 residues. The CDR3 is CASSQDLGRGGTNTGELFF. For the CDR3, the DNA is TGTGCCAGCAGCCAAGATCTGGGGCGGGGCGGGACGAACACCGGGGAGCTGTTTTTT.

The chain uses TRBV6-1 and TRBJ2-7; the match to TRBD2 covers 7 bases. This CDR3 has 15 amino acids. J lost 3 bases, V lost 2 bases, and 7 bases had no gene match. Germline CDR1 is MNHNS and CDR2 is SASEGT. CDR3 DNA: TGTGCCAGCAGTGAAATGATAGCGGGTTACTACGAGCAGTACTTC. Encoded protein: CASSEMIAGYYEQYF.

CDR3: CASGSSGEPPETQYF. The CDR3 DNA is TGTGCCAGCGGGTCGAGCGGGGAGCCCCCAGAGACCCAGTACTTC. The chain has TRBV25-1 and TRBJ2-5; 7 bases line up with TRBD2. The CDR3 extends over 15 amino acids. In germline, CDR1 is MGHDK, CDR2 SYGVNS. J lost 4 bases, V lost 8 bases, and 13 bases had no gene match.

This clone was seen a handful of times. The chain combines TRBV6-1 with TRBJ2-7; D gene ambiguous. Trimming stripped 0 bases from V and 4 bases from J, with 7 bases between. Germline V lookup: CDR1 MNHNS, CDR2 SASEGT. This CDR3 is built from 13 residues. CDR3 DNA: TGTGCCAGCAGTGAAGCCTTCCCGTACGAGCAGTACTTC. Translating gives CASSEAFPYEQYF.

The genes are TRBV18 and TRBJ1-4; 8 bases agree with TRBD1. Losses at the gene ends were 5 bases for V and 3 bases for J; bases not matched to a gene: 11. The V gene's germline CDR1 is KGHSH and CDR2 LQKENI. CDR3 length: 17 residues. CDR3 DNA sequence: TGTGCCAGCTCAAGCCAAACCCCAGGGGGCTCTAATGAAAAACTGTTTTTT. Protein: CASSSQTPGGSNEKLFF.

This chain uses TRBV19 with TRBJ2-2; D unresolved. This CDR3 is 15 amino acids long. The germline V gene has CDR1 LNHDA and CDR2 SQIVND (reference sequence). Trimming took 2 bases from V and 6 from J, leaving 13 bases between them. The DNA of the CDR3 is TGTGCCAGTAGTATAACCTCTAGTGCGGCCGGGGAGCTGTTTTTT. Its translation is CASSITSSAAGELFF.

This rearrangement joins TRBV18 to TRBJ2-7; D unclear. V lost 2 bases, J lost 0 bases, and 8 bases lay in between. The CDR3 runs to 14 residues. The germline CDR1 and CDR2 sequences are KGHSH and LQKENI. This CDR3 reads CASSPSGDSYEQYF. CDR3 nucleotide sequence: TGTGCCAGCTCACCATCAGGCGACTCCTACGAGCAGTACTTC. The variable domain in full, completed from reference TRBV18 and TRBJ2-7, reads NAGVMQNPRHLVRRRGQEARLRCSPMKGHSHVYWYRQLPEEGLKFMVYLQKENIIDESGMPKERFSAEFPKEGPSILRIQQVVRGDSAAYFCASSPSGDSYEQYFGPGTRLTVT.

V and J are TRBV4-1 and TRBJ2-1; perhaps TRBD1 as D (6 bases). The ends were cut back, 0 bases at V and 2 bases at J, with 14 bases in the middle. The CDR3 is 17 amino acids. The V gene's germline CDR1 is MGHRA and CDR2 YSYEKL. The DNA for the CDR3 is TGCGCCAGCAGCCAAGAAGTCTCCCAGGGGACCTACAATGAGCAGTTCTTC. This gives the protein CASSQEVSQGTYNEQFF.